This TCR beta chain originates from a study of type 1 regulatory T cells. Whole-study context: T-allo10 is a Tr1-enriched, alloantigen-specific CD4 T cell product made in vitro.

This clonotype has at least ten counts. The antigen is not known. Study findings and constraints: Type 1 regulatory T cells had a more restricted TCR repertoire than non-type 1 regulatory T cells.

TCRdb analysed the reads with MiXCR anew, one entry per CDR3 protein. The data hold roughly 40,000 distinct CDR3 sequences, with less than 15% observed a single time. The clonotype comes from a human donor in good health. Sequenced input: cultured non-Tr1 T cells, either the whole culture or a sorted T cell fraction (not recorded which).

CDR3: CAIGQAQNQETQYF. CDR3 coding DNA: TGTGCCATCGGGCAAGCCCAGAACCAAGAGACCCAGTACTTC. This chain connects TRBV10-3 to TRBJ2-5, with D unclear. CDR1 ENHRY and CDR2 SYGVKD come from the germline V gene. The V and J ends lost 8 bases and 0 bases respectively, with 13 bases between them. The CDR3 length is 14 residues.